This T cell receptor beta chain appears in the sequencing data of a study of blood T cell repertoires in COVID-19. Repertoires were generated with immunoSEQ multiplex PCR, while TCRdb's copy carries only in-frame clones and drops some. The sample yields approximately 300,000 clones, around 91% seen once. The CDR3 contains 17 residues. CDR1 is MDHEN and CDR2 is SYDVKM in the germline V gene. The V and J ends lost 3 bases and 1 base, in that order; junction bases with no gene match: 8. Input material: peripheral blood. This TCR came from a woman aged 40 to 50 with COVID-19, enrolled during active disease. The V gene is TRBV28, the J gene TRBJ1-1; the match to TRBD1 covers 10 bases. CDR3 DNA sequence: TGTGCCAGCAGTTTGATCCCGGGACAGGGGAAGAACACTGAAGCTTTCTTT. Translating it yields CASSLIPGQGKNTEAFF.